The 21 T cell receptor beta chains presented below share a single source sample, sequenced in a study of shared clonotypes between healthy human individuals. Sequencing used immunoSEQ multiplex PCR; TCRdb keeps in-frame clones, though not all of them. Of over a million clones detected, approximately 80% appear once; the ten largest clones hold roughly 0.62%. The sample was memory CD4+ T cells from PBMCs. Subset indicated: CD45RA-negative fraction. These receptors were taken from a man between 18 and 35 years old in good health. Some clones in this sample may be carry-over from other donors' samples.

The V call is TRBV5-4, the J call TRBJ2-7; 10 positions match TRBD2. Unmatched junction bases numbered 16, after V lost 3 bases and J lost 7 bases. CDR1 and CDR2 from the germline V gene are SGHNT and YYREEE (reference sequence). The CDR3 is 17 amino acids. The CDR3 is CASSSGLAASTLREQYF. The CDR3 region has the DNA TGTGCCAGCAGCTCCGGACTAGCGGCATCAACCCTCCGAGAGCAGTACTTC.

Notes on this clone: Other nucleotide sequences in the sample specify the same CDR3. The chain couples TRBV4-1 to TRBJ2-3; 7 nucleotides agree with TRBD2. The CDR3 totals 15 residues. Germline V CDR1 and CDR2: MGHRA, YSYEKL. J was trimmed by 5 bases and V by 4 bases; bases with no gene match: 9. The CDR3, as DNA: TGCGCCAGCAGCCTGGGGGGGGAGGGCGAAGATACGCAGTATTTT. Its translation is CASSLGGEGEDTQYF.

The chain joins TRBV11-2 to TRBJ1-2; D gene ambiguous. Trimming took off 2 bases at V and 2 bases at J, with 3 bases between the two ends. CDR3 size: 12 residues. Germline lookup yields CDR1 SGHAT and CDR2 FQNNGV. DNA for the CDR3: TGTGCCAGCAGCTTACTGAACTATGGCTACACCTTC. Translation gives CASSLLNYGYTF.

The V gene is TRBV25-1, the J gene TRBJ2-5, with D possibly TRBD1 on 6 matching bases. The CDR3 spans 13 residues. Per germline, CDR1 MGHDK and CDR2 SYGVNS. V lost 10 bases, J lost 1 base, and 13 bases lay in between. CDR3 nucleotide sequence: TGTGCCACGTTTAGGGGGTCCCAAGAGACCCAGTACTTC. Translating gives CATFRGSQETQYF. Full variable domain (remainder filled in from reference TRBV25-1 and TRBJ2-5): EADIYQTPRYLVIGTGKKITLECSQTMGHDKMYWYQQDPGMELHLIHYSYGVNSTEKGDLSSESTVSRIRTEHFPLTLESARPSHTSQYLCATFRGSQETQYFGPGTRLLVL.

DNA of the CDR3: TGTGCCACCAGCAGAGGGCAGGAGACAGATACGCAGTATTTT. Protein: CATSRGQETDTQYF. V and J are TRBV15 and TRBJ2-3, with unresolved D. Looked up from germline, CDR1 is LNHNV and CDR2 is YYDKDF (reference sequence). Trimming cost V 1 base and J 3 bases, with 8 bases left between them. This CDR3 is built from 14 residues.

The rearrangement links TRBV7-9 to TRBJ2-1, with D maybe TRBD2 (6 bases). Germline CDR1 and CDR2: SEHNR and FQNEAQ (reference sequence). The CDR3 totals 13 residues. The CDR3 DNA reads as TGTGCTACTCGCAGGGACTTATACAATGAGCAGTTCTTC. Translated, it gives CATRRDLYNEQFF.

The V and J genes are TRBV10-3 and TRBJ2-3, with a possible D match to TRBD1 (7 bases). Germline values: CDR1 ENHRY, CDR2 SYGVKD. CDR3 length equals 15 residues. Trimming pared 2 bases from V and 1 base from J, leaving 10 bases between. The CDR3 here is CAISEQGGGTDTQYF. The CDR3 DNA reads as TGTGCCATCAGTGAGCAGGGGGGAGGCACAGATACGCAGTATTTT.

V usage is TRBV10-3 and J usage is TRBJ1-4; D is unclear. This CDR3 is built from 15 residues. Between the trimmed V and J ends, which lost 6 bases and 0 bases, there was a span of 11 bases. Germline-derived CDR1 and CDR2 are ENHRY and SYGVKD. CDR3 amino acids: CAISPAGATNEKLFF. CDR3 nucleotide sequence: TGTGCCATCAGCCCTGCGGGCGCAACTAATGAAAAACTGTTTTTT.

This clone showed up just once. The J gene is TRBJ2-2, the V gene TRBV18; unclear D gene. The CDR3 contains 14 residues. Trimming removed 3 bases at V and 2 bases at J, with 7 bases between. Germline V gives CDR1 KGHSH, CDR2 LQKENI. The CDR3 nucleotides are TGTGCCAGCTCACCTTCAACCAACACCGGGGAGCTGTTTTTT. Its translation is CASSPSTNTGELFF.

The J gene is TRBJ2-7, the V gene TRBV10-3; D gene unclear. The CDR3 is 11 residues long. Germline-derived CDR1 and CDR2 are ENHRY and SYGVKD. Trimming took off 6 bases at V and 5 bases at J, with 8 bases between the two ends. The CDR3 region is CAISPEHEQYF. The CDR3 DNA reads TGTGCCATCAGCCCAGAGCACGAGCAGTACTTC.

The V call is TRBV18, the J call TRBJ1-1; 9 nucleotides align to TRBD1. Trimming took 4 bases from V and 4 from J; bases not matched to a gene: 4. CDR1 and CDR2 from the germline V gene are KGHSH and LQKENI. The CDR3 consists of 14 residues. Here the CDR3 reads CASSHATGGTEAFF. In DNA form, the CDR3 reads TGTGCCAGCTCACACGCGACAGGGGGCACTGAAGCTTTCTTT.

The chain is built from TRBV9 and TRBJ2-2; TRBD2 is a possible D gene (6 bases). The CDR3 loop spans 14 amino acids. V was pared by 2 bases and J by 6 bases, with 11 bases between. Germline CDR1 reads SGDLS; CDR2 reads YYNGEE. The CDR3 is CASSVGGWPGELFF. CDR3 in DNA: TGTGCCAGCAGCGTCGGAGGGTGGCCCGGGGAGCTGTTTTTT. Supplemented by reference TRBV9 and TRBJ2-2, the full variable domain reads DSGVTQTPKHLITATGQRVTLRCSPRSGDLSVYWYQQSLDQGLQFLIQYYNGEERAKGNILERFSAQQFPDLHSELNLSSLELGDSALYFCASSVGGWPGELFFGEGSRLTVL.

The chain links TRBV20-1 to TRBJ1-2, with a possible D match to TRBD1 (5 bases). CDR1 DFQATT and CDR2 SNEGSKA come from the germline V gene (reference sequence). The CDR3 extends over 11 amino acids. Trimming took 3 bases from V and 8 from J, leaving 10 bases between them. The DNA for the CDR3 is TGCAGTGCTAGGAAGGGGTTGGGCTACACCTTC. The encoded protein is CSARKGLGYTF.

Worth noting for this clone: No DNA is shown, since the ends of the CDR3 on it are uncertain; the CDR3 is the one TCRdb lists. The CDR3 loop reads CASSLGPGRVGPGTYF. The rearrangement links TRBV28 to TRBJ2-7; the table names TRBD1, a call not compared with the DNA. The CDR3 is 16 residues long, ends included. Germline CDR1 and CDR2: MDHEN and SYDVKM.

V is TRBV30 and J is TRBJ2-1; 10 positions match TRBD1. J gave up 6 bases and V 5 bases, and 1 base lay outside the gene matches. Germline V CDR1 and CDR2: GTSNPN, SVGIG (reference sequence). This CDR3 spans 12 amino acids. CDR3 region: CAWDRGPNEQFF. The CDR3 DNA follows: TGTGCCTGGGACAGGGGGCCCAATGAGCAGTTCTTC. The full variable domain, with the rest looked up from reference TRBV30 and TRBJ2-1, is SQTIHQWPATLVQPVGSPLSLECTVEGTSNPNLYWYRQAAGRGLQLLFYSVGIGQISSEVPQNLSASRPQDRQFILSSKKLLLSDSGFYLCAWDRGPNEQFFGPGTRLTVL.

V usage is TRBV5-1 and J usage is TRBJ2-1; 7 bases fit TRBD2. J gave up 7 bases and V 3 bases, and 13 bases lay outside the gene matches. The CDR3 consists of 16 residues. Germline V lookup: CDR1 SGHRS, CDR2 YFSETQ. The chain's CDR3 is CASSWGTGGSRNEQFF. The CDR3 DNA follows: TGCGCCAGCAGCTGGGGGACTGGCGGGAGTAGGAATGAGCAGTTCTTC.

CDR3 loop: CASSRRDSRGEQYF. The CDR3 region has the DNA TGTGCCAGCAGCCGCCGGGACTCCCGAGGGGAGCAGTACTTC. The chain employs TRBV7-9 and TRBJ2-7; tentative D call: TRBD2 (6 bases). V was clipped by 5 bases and J by 7 bases, with 18 bases between them. The CDR3 contains 14 residues. The germline V gene encodes CDR1 SEHNR and CDR2 FQNEAQ (reference sequence). Full variable domain (rest looked up from reference TRBV7-9 and TRBJ2-7): DTGVSQNPRHKITKRGQNVTFRCDPISEHNRLYWYRQTLGQGPEFLTYFQNEAQLEKSRLLSDRFSAERPKGSFSTLEIQRTEQGDSAMYLCASSRRDSRGEQYFGPGTRLTVT.

Remarks on this clone: A far larger clone is off by one base, so a read error is likely. The J gene is TRBJ2-3, the V gene TRBV5-1; D uncertain. The CDR3 is made up of 13 amino acids. Between the trimmed V and J ends, which lost 0 bases and 2 bases, there was a span of 4 bases. CDR1 and CDR2 (germline): SGHRS, YFSETQ. As DNA, the CDR3 is TGCGCCAGCAGCTTGGTGGTCACAGATACGCAGTATTTT. Translating it yields CASSLVVTDTQYF.

With regard to this clone: The same CDR3 can be traced to other DNA sequences in this sample. This chain connects TRBV28 to TRBJ1-2, with D uncertain. CDR1 MDHEN and CDR2 SYDVKM come from the germline V gene. The CDR3 is 14 residues long. V dropped 2 bases and J dropped 2 bases, with 9 bases sitting between them. CDR3 DNA: TGTGCCAGCAGTTTACTAGGGCCAAACTATGGCTACACCTTC. It specifies CASSLLGPNYGYTF.

The chain is built from TRBV4-2 and TRBJ2-3; D uncertain. The CDR3 totals 17 residues. Between the trimmed V and J ends, which lost 1 base and 0 bases, there was a span of 14 bases. Germline CDR1 is LGHNA and CDR2 is YNFKEQ. The CDR3 nucleotides are TGTGCCAGCAGCCAAGCCGGCAGAGCAACTAGCACAGATACGCAGTATTTT. Amino acid sequence: CASSQAGRATSTDTQYF.

The chain uses TRBV4-2 and TRBJ2-1; 10 positions match TRBD2. The CDR3 loop spans 15 amino acids. V was clipped by 5 bases and J by 3 bases; unmatched bases: 4. From germline, CDR1 is LGHNA and CDR2 YNFKEQ. CDR3 in amino acids: CASSLGLADYNEQFF. CDR3 sequence (DNA): TGTGCCAGCAGCTTAGGACTAGCGGACTACAATGAGCAGTTCTTC.